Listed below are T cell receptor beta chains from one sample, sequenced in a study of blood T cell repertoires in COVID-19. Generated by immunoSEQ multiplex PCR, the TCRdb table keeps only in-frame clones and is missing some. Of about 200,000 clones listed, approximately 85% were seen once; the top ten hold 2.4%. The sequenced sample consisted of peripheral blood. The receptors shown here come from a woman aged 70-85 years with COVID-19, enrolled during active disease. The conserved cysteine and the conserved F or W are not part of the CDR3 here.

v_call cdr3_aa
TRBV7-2 ASSVQGRGYT
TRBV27 ASSSGLAVAAAGELF
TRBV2 ASSETARVGGEQF
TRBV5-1 ASSSLRQETGYT
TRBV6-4 ARKTGENYGYT
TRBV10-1 ASSPNSRTGRQATNEKLF
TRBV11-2 ASSLTDRSYEQY
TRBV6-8 ASSPRTEEAGIQY
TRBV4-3 ASSQELSAAYNEQF
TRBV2 ASSERGLGQFYGYT
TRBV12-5 ASGLSTGGAQKLF
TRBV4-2 ASSQGPQAATYGYT
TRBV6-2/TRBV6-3 ASSRDGQRNEKLF
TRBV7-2 ASSLGVNTYEQY
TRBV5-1 ASSLEQGFDGYT
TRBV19 ASKRTSGSTDTQY
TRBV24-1 ATSDPSRRDTQY
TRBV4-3 ASSQAARAGELF
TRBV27 ASSSRALAKNIQY
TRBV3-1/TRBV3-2 ASSPRWTGYYGYT
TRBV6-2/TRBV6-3 ASSYSPTRQKVEQF
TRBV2 ASSDWGEVESDTEAF
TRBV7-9 ASSLTHEQY
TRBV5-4 ASSLGQGSYEQY
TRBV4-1 ASSQTPTSGTEIPELF
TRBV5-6 ASSLWPGHQETQY
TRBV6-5 ASRPTGLGYGYT
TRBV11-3 ASSLDRYGGGYT
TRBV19 ASSPMGSSYNEQF
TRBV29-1 SVEGTSGRGPKSYNEQF
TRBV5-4 ASSLEGISGGAAPGELF
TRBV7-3 ASSFRQGNGYT
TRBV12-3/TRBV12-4 ASSLTGNTEAF
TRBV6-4 ASSVLAGETQY
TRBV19 ASSISGLYSNQPQH
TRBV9 ASSVGTGEVSEQY
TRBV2 ASSLRGSRGYEQY
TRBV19 ASTKNRGETREKLF
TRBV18 ASSAGTGVYEQY